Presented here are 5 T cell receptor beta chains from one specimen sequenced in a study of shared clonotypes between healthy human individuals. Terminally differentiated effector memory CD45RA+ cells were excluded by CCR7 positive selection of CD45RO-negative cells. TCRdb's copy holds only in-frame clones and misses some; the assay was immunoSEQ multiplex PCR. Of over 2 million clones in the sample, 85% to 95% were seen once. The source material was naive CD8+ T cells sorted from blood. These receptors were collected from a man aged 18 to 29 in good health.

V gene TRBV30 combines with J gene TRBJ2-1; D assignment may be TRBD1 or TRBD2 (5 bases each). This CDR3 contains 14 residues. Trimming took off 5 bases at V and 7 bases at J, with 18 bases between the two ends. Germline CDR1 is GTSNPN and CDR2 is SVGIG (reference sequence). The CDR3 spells CAWGGPAGGNEQFF. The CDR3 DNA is TGTGCCTGGGGGGGTCCCGCGGGCGGGAATGAGCAGTTCTTC.

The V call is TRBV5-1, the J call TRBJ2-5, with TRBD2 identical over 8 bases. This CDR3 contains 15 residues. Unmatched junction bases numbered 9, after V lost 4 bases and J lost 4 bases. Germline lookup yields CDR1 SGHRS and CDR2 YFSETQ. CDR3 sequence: CASSPLTAGGETQYF. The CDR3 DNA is TGCGCCAGCAGCCCCCTCACTGCGGGGGGAGAGACCCAGTACTTC.

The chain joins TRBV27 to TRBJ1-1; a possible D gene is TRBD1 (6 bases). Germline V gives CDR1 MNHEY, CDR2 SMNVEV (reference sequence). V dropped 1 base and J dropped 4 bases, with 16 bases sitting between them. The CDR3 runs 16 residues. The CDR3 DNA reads TGTGCCAGCAGTTTATATCCCACAGGGTCGAGCACTGAAGCTTTCTTT. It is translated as CASSLYPTGSSTEAFF.

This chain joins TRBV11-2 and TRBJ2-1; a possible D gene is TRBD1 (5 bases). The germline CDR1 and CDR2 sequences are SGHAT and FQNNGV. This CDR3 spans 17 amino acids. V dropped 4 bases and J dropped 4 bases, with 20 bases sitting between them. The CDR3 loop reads CASSSHLGLTLYNEQFF. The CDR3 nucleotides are TGTGCCAGCAGCTCTCATTTGGGGCTAACCTTATACAATGAGCAGTTCTTC.

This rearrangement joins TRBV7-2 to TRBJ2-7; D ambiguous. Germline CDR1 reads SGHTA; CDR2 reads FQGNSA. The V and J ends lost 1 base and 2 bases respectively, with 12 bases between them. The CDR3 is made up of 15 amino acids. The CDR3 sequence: CASSLVDSLAYEQYF. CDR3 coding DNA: TGTGCCAGCAGCTTAGTGGATAGCCTAGCCTACGAGCAGTACTTC.